This T cell receptor (beta chain) derives from a study of T cell changes during pregnancy in multiple sclerosis. CDR3 size: 13 residues. V lost 4 bases and J 5 bases, leaving 9 bases between the germline ends. Germline CDR1 ENHRY, CDR2 SYGVKD. TCRdb's copy holds only in-frame clones and misses some; the assay was immunoSEQ multiplex PCR. The sample includes about 53,000 clones, about nine tenths of them seen just once. This chain uses TRBV10-3 with TRBJ1-5; unclear D gene. This clonotype was obtained from a female donor with multiple sclerosis, enrolled in a pregnancy study. Sequences were derived from CD4+ T cells from peripheral blood mononuclear cells, sampled in the third trimester of pregnancy. CDR3 residues: CAISVGVDQPQHF. The CDR3 coding sequence is TGTGCCATCAGTGTAGGAGTAGATCAGCCCCAGCATTTT.